The T cell receptor (beta chain) under discussion was sequenced for a study of vaccination effects on CD4 cells after COVID-19. The overall study: For each well, roughly 2 million PBMC were cultured with 10 IU/ml IL-2 and about 9.1 ug/ml peptides. Broader study findings: New vaccine-induced clones were the main type among post-vaccine spike-reactive clones in convalescents. The study, lacking early post-infection timepoints, had few convalescent patients.

This clone was recorded a few times. The antigen remains undetermined. The germline V gene has CDR1 SGDLS and CDR2 YYNGEE. The CDR3 is made up of 16 amino acids. Trimming pared 3 bases from V and 0 bases from J, leaving 12 bases between. Isolation of CD4+ T cells took place after approximately ten days of culture. By PCR, the person was confirmed to have had SARS-CoV-2 infection between March and December 2020. Participants each got two BNT162b2 or mRNA-1273 vaccine doses. Days 3 and 7 saw half the medium replaced with IL-2 medium. Clones were read by immunoSEQ multiplex PCR, and TCRdb kept only the in-frame ones, dropping some. The sample contains around 50,000 clones, around 74% of which appear only once.

This receptor was identified in a human donor who had a prior SARS-CoV-2 infection. The chain couples TRBV9 to TRBJ1-4; D gene unclear. Here the sequenced sample was CD4+ T cells from PBMCs cultured without peptide, taken after COVID-19 vaccination. The CDR3 here is CASSAQDGATNEKLFF. CDR3 bases: TGTGCCAGCAGCGCGCAAGATGGTGCAACTAATGAAAAACTGTTTTTT. Drawing the rest from reference TRBV9 and TRBJ1-4, the complete variable domain is DSGVTQTPKHLITATGQRVTLRCSPRSGDLSVYWYQQSLDQGLQFLIQYYNGEERAKGNILERFSAQQFPDLHSELNLSSLELGDSALYFCASSAQDGATNEKLFFGSGTQLSVL.